This T cell receptor beta chain was sequenced for a study of CD8 T cells in Susac syndrome. Random hexamers were used to reverse transcribe the RNA input (roughly 0.5 to 1 ug). TCR beta CDR3 was amplified by immunoSEQ covering 54 Vbeta and 13 Jbeta. TCRdb re-called the immunoSEQ multiplex PCR reads through MiXCR, storing one row per CDR3 protein. The repertoire holds around 130,000 distinct CDR3 sequences, with roughly 92% as singletons. CDR3 size: 15 residues. The V gene lost 2 bases and the J gene lost 4 bases, with 12 bases spanning the gap. From germline, CDR1 is GTSNPN and CDR2 SVGIG (reference sequence).

The sequenced material came from CD4+ T cells from PBMCs. The TCR comes from a human donor in good health. The chain has TRBV30 and TRBJ1-6, with D possibly TRBD1 on 6 matching bases. This CDR3 is CAWSRDTRYNSPLHF. The CDR3 DNA follows: TGTGCCTGGAGTCGGGACACGCGATATAATTCACCCCTCCACTTT.